Listed here are 23 T cell receptor beta chains from one sample, sequenced in a study of follicular helper T cells after annual influenza vaccination. Generated by immunoSEQ multiplex PCR, the TCRdb table keeps only in-frame clones and is missing some. The data hold about 4,200 clones, with roughly 86% observed a single time. Sample time point: 2015-2016 season, 7 days after influenza vaccination. Sequencing was performed on CXCR5+ CD38- circulating T follicular helper cells from blood, taken 7 days after influenza vaccination. As to subset: circulating Tfh, non-naive CD4+CXCR5+PD-1+ (ICOS+CD38+ or ICOS-CD38-). Every receptor here comes from an adult who received the influenza vaccine.

The V and J genes are TRBV9 and TRBJ2-5; D perhaps matches TRBD2 (5 bases). V was pared by 4 bases and J by 0 bases, with 7 bases between. This CDR3 comprises 13 residues. The germline CDR1 and CDR2 sequences are SGDLS and YYNGEE. The CDR3 loop is CASSRTHQETQYF. The CDR3 DNA reads TGTGCCAGCAGCCGGACTCACCAAGAGACCCAGTACTTC.

The chain carries TRBV30 and TRBJ2-2; the match to TRBD2 covers 7 bases. V was pared by 3 bases and J by 3 bases, with 4 bases of the junction left unmatched. The CDR3 sequence is 14 residues long. The germline V gene encodes CDR1 GTSNPN and CDR2 SVGIG (reference sequence). The CDR3 nucleotides read TGTGCCTGGAGCTCTCTAGCGGACACCGGGGAGCTGTTTTTT. Its protein is CAWSSLADTGELFF.

The V gene is TRBV7-5, the J gene TRBJ2-3; TRBD1, as called in the table, went unchecked against the DNA. TRBV7-5 is tagged as a pseudogene. The CDR3 totals 17 residues. CDR3 sequence reads: CARSFDRGRPEPDTQYF. Here the CDR3 DNA reads TGTGCCAGAAGCTTTGACAGGGGGCGTCCGGAGCCAGATACGCAGTATTTT.

The J gene is TRBJ2-5, the V gene TRBV11-2; 13 bases are a match to TRBD2. The CDR3 is 14 amino acids. The germline CDR1 and CDR2 sequences are SGHAT and FQNNGV. The CDR3 sequence: CAGGTSGTSKTQYF. The DNA of the CDR3 is TGTGCAGGGGGGACTAGCGGGACATCGAAGACCCAGTACTTC.

The genes are TRBV10-3 and TRBJ2-3; the D gene is possibly TRBD2 (5 bases). Trimming removed 6 bases from V and 1 base from J, with 14 bases in between. The length of the CDR3 is 15 residues. Per germline, CDR1 ENHRY and CDR2 SYGVKD. The CDR3 spells CAIRTEEDGTDTQYF. The CDR3 DNA is TGTGCCATCAGGACCGAGGAGGACGGCACAGATACGCAGTATTTT.

The rearrangement links TRBV15 to TRBJ2-4; no firm D call. The CDR3 length is 13 residues. Trimming left V 1 base short and J 9 bases short, with 10 bases between. Germline assignment: CDR1 LNHNV and CDR2 YYDKDF (reference sequence). This CDR3 reads CATSRGKVPIQYF. The CDR3 coding sequence is TGTGCCACCAGCAGAGGGAAGGTCCCCATTCAGTACTTC.

The chain links TRBV11-1 to TRBJ1-1; D not resolved. The CDR3 spans 11 residues. V gave up 3 bases and J gave up 9 bases, with 8 bases separating them. Germline CDR1 and CDR2: SGHAT and FQDESV (reference sequence). DNA for the CDR3: TGTGCCAGCAGCTTTCAGAGCCAAGCTTTCTTT. As protein: CASSFQSQAFF.

The V gene is TRBV27, the J gene TRBJ2-3; 8 bases agree with TRBD2. The V segment lost 3 bases and the J segment 4 bases; nucleotides outside the gene matches: 6. The CDR3 runs 15 residues. CDR1 is MNHEY, CDR2 SMNVEV, per germline (reference sequence). The CDR3: CASSFPGGRSDTQYF. Written as DNA, the CDR3 is TGTGCCAGCAGTTTTCCGGGAGGGAGATCAGATACGCAGTATTTT.

The genes are TRBV11-2 and TRBJ2-5; TRBD2 aligns across 12 bases. The V segment lost 3 bases and the J segment 7 bases; nucleotides outside the gene matches: 6. The length of the CDR3 is 15 residues. Per the germline V gene, CDR1 is SGHAT and CDR2 is FQNNGV. This CDR3 reads CASSFSSGGAGTQYF. The CDR3 coding sequence is TGTGCCAGCAGCTTCTCTAGCGGGGGGGCTGGGACCCAGTACTTC. The entire variable domain, with the rest obtained from reference TRBV11-2 and TRBJ2-5, is as follows: EAGVAQSPRYKIIEKRQSVAFWCNPISGHATLYWYQQILGQGPKLLIQFQNNGVVDDSQLPKDRFSAERLKGVDSTLKIQPAKLEDSAVYLCASSFSSGGAGTQYFGPGTRLLVL.

V gene TRBV10-2 combines with J gene TRBJ1-1; the D gene is possibly TRBD1 (5 bases). This CDR3 has 14 amino acids. Germline lookup yields CDR1 WSHSY and CDR2 SAAADI. V was shortened by 7 bases and J by 0 bases, with 12 bases between the two germline ends. The CDR3 here is CASTREAMNTEAFF. The CDR3 coding sequence is TGCGCCAGCACCAGGGAAGCTATGAACACTGAAGCTTTCTTT.

In this sample, this clone turned up a few times. The gene calls are TRBV4-1 and TRBJ1-2, with D maybe TRBD1 (5 bases). Germline CDR1 is MGHRA and CDR2 is YSYEKL. The germline V and J ends were trimmed by 0 bases and 8 bases, with 13 bases remaining between them. CDR3 length: 14 residues. The CDR3 sequence: CASSQDPGFDGYTF. CDR3 DNA sequence: TGCGCCAGCAGCCAAGATCCAGGGTTTGACGGCTACACCTTC.

The rearrangement joins TRBV28 to TRBJ2-2; D remains unclear. Per germline, CDR1 MDHEN and CDR2 SYDVKM. V lost 4 bases and J lost 2, with 14 bases in between. The CDR3 contains 16 residues. This CDR3 is CASSSPSGSNTGELFF. The CDR3 DNA follows: TGTGCCAGCAGTTCACCATCCGGAAGTAACACCGGGGAGCTGTTTTTT.

This clone was recorded a few times. This sequence joins TRBV9 and TRBJ2-7; D could derive from TRBD1 or TRBD2 (6 bases each). With 3 bases removed from V and 6 bases from J, the gap between germline ends came to 13 bases. The CDR3 has 13 residues. The germline V gene has CDR1 SGDLS and CDR2 YYNGEE. CDR3 nucleotide sequence: TGTGCCAGCAGCGCGGTAGGGGGGCGCGAGCAGTACTTC. Translating it yields CASSAVGGREQYF. The full variable domain, its missing parts supplied by reference TRBV9 and TRBJ2-7, is DSGVTQTPKHLITATGQRVTLRCSPRSGDLSVYWYQQSLDQGLQFLIQYYNGEERAKGNILERFSAQQFPDLHSELNLSSLELGDSALYFCASSAVGGREQYFGPGTRLTVT.

This clone was seen once. J is TRBJ2-7 and V is TRBV6-1, with 12 nucleotides matching TRBD2. CDR3 length equals 15 residues. Germline assignment: CDR1 MNHNS and CDR2 SASEGT. The ends lost 6 bases at V and 4 bases at J; junction bases unmatched: 7. CDR3 nucleotides: TGTGCCAGCAGACTAGCGGGAGGAGGGAATTACGAGCAGTACTTC. Protein sequence: CASRLAGGGNYEQYF.

This clone was picked up a small number of times. The genes are TRBV7-3 and TRBJ2-5; D gene uncertain. Trimming shortened V by 5 bases and J by 4 bases, and 8 bases separated the two germline ends. This CDR3 spans 12 amino acids. CDR1 SGHTA and CDR2 FQGTGA come from the germline V gene. The CDR3 DNA sequence: TGTGCCAGCAGCATCGACGGAGAGACCCAGTACTTC. Its translation: CASSIDGETQYF. Drawing the rest from reference TRBV7-3 and TRBJ2-5, the complete variable domain is GAGVSQTPSNKVTEKGKYVELRCDPISGHTALYWYRQSLGQGPEFLIYFQGTGAADDSGLPNDRFFAVRPEGSVSTLKIQRTERGDSAVYLCASSIDGETQYFGPGTRLLVL.

J is TRBJ2-6 and V is TRBV19, with a weak D call TRBD2 (6 bases). Trimming left V 5 bases short and J 1 base short, with 18 bases between. The CDR3 has 18 residues. Germline assignment: CDR1 LNHDA and CDR2 SQIVND (reference sequence). DNA of the CDR3: TGTGCCAGTAGTTCGCGGGGTGGGCGGGATTCTGGGGCCAACGTCCTGACTTTC. Encoded protein: CASSSRGGRDSGANVLTF.

The genes are TRBV27 and TRBJ1-5, with D maybe TRBD1 (5 bases). The germline V gene encodes CDR1 MNHEY and CDR2 SMNVEV (reference sequence). V was clipped by 6 bases and J by 7 bases, with 19 bases between them. The CDR3 length is 15 residues. This CDR3 reads CASSPNSPGGQPQHF. CDR3 DNA: TGTGCCAGCAGCCCGAATTCCCCGGGGGGGCAGCCCCAGCATTTT.

In its sample, this clone was seen once. The chain recombines TRBV7-3 with TRBJ2-1; the D is unclear. Trimming left V 5 bases short and J 5 bases short, with 10 bases between. This CDR3 is built from 13 residues. Germline V gene sequence: CDR1 SGHTA, CDR2 FQGTGA. CDR3 DNA sequence: TGTGCCAGCAGCCTGGGGATCCACAATGAGCAGTTCTTC. It encodes CASSLGIHNEQFF.

CDR3 sequence (DNA): TGTGCCGGTCAGGGAACTGGAAACACCATATATTTT. Protein: CAGQGTGNTIYF. The rearrangement joins TRBV19 to TRBJ1-3, with D maybe TRBD1 (5 bases). Germline V lookup: CDR1 LNHDA, CDR2 SQIVND (reference sequence). V dropped 11 bases and J dropped 2 bases, with 10 bases sitting between them. This CDR3 is built from 12 residues.

The CDR3 DNA follows: TGCGCCAGCAGCCAATATCACGGCCCGAGCTCCTATAATTCACCCCTCCACTTT. This gives the protein CASSQYHGPSSYNSPLHF. V and J are TRBV4-1 and TRBJ1-6; D is uncertain. The CDR3 loop spans 18 amino acids. Between the trimmed V and J ends, which lost 2 bases and 0 bases, there was a span of 14 bases. CDR1 is MGHRA, CDR2 YSYEKL, per germline.

This chain links TRBV4-3 with TRBJ1-1, with 12 bases identical to TRBD1. V shed 3 bases, J shed 11 bases, and the junction held 16 bases outside the gene matches. CDR1 and CDR2 (germline): LGHNA, YSLEER. The CDR3 covers 17 residues. The CDR3 reads CASSHVLPGTGGRRAFF. The CDR3, as DNA: TGCGCCAGCAGCCATGTTCTACCCGGGACAGGGGGCAGGAGGGCTTTCTTT.

The chain couples TRBV4-3 to TRBJ1-1; D is unclear. Germline V gene lookup returns CDR1 LGHNA and CDR2 YSLEER. Trimming cost V 4 bases and J 1 base, with 19 bases left between them. The CDR3 totals 17 residues. CDR3 in amino acids: CASSRVSGFIGNTEAFF. DNA of the CDR3: TGCGCCAGCAGCCGGGTCTCGGGATTCATAGGGAACACTGAAGCTTTCTTT.

The chain is built from TRBV28 and TRBJ1-4, with TRBD1 as a possible D gene (5 bases). Germline lookup yields CDR1 MDHEN and CDR2 SYDVKM. This CDR3 is 15 amino acids long. Trimming pared 5 bases from V and 4 bases from J, leaving 14 bases between. CDR3 sequence: CASSPWDLLNEKLFF. DNA of the CDR3: TGTGCCAGCAGTCCTTGGGACCTACTTAATGAAAAACTGTTTTTT.